This TCR beta chain comes out of a study of blood T cell repertoires in COVID-19. Produced via immunoSEQ multiplex PCR; TCRdb's table is partial and in-frame only. The data contain fewer than 300,000 clones, around 83% of them singletons. Sequenced sample: peripheral blood. The TCR originated in an elderly man with acute or convalescent COVID-19.

The CDR3 spells CASNRGYEQYF. The CDR3, as DNA: TGTGCCAGCAATCGGGGCTACGAGCAGTACTTC. The genes are TRBV28 and TRBJ2-7; a possible D gene is TRBD2 (5 bases). The CDR3 covers 11 residues. The V and J ends lost 7 bases and 3 bases respectively, with 7 bases between them. CDR1 is MDHEN, CDR2 SYDVKM, per germline.